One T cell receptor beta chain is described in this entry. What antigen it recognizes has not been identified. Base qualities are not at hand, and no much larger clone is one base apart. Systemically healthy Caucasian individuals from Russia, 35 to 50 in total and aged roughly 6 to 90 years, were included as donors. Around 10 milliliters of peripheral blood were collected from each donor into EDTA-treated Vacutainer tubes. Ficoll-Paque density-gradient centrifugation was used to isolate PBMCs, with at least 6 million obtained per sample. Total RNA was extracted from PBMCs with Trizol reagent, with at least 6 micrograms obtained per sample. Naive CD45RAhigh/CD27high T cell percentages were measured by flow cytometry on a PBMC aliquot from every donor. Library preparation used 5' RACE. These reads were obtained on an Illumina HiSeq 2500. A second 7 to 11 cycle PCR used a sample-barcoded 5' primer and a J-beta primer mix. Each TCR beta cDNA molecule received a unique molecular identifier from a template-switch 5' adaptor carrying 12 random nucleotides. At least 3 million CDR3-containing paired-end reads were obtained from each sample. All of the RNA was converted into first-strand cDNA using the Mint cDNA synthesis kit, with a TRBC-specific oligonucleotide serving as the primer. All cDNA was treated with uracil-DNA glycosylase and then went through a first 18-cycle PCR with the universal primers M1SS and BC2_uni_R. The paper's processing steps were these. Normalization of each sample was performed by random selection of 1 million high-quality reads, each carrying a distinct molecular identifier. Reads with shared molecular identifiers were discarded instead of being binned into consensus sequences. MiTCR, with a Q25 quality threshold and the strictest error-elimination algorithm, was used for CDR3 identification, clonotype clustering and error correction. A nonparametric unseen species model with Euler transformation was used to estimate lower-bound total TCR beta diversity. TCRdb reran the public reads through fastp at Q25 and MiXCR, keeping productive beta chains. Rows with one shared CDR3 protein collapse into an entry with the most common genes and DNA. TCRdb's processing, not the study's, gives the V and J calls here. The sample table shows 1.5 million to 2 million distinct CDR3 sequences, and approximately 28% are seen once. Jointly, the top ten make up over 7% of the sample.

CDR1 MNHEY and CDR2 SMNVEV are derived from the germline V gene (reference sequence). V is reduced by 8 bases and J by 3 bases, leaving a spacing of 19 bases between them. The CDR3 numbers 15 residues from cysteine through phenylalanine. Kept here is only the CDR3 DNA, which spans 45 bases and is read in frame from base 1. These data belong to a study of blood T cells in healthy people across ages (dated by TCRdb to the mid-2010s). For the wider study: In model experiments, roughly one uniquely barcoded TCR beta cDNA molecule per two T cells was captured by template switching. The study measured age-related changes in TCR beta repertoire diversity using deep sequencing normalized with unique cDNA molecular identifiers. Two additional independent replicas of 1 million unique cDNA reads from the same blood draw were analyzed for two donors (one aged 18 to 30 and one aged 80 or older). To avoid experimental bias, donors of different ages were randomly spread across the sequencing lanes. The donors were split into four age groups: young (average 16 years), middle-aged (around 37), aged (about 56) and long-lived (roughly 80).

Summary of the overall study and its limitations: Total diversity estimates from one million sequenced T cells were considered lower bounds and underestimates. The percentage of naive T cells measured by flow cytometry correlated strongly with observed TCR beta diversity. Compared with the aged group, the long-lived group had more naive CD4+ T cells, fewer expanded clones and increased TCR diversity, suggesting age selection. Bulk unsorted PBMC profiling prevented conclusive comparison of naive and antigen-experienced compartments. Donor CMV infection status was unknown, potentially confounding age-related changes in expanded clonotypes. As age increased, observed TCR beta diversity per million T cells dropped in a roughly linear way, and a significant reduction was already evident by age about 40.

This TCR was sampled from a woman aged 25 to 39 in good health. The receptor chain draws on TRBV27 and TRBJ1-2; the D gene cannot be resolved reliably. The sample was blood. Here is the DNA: TGTGCCAGCCTAGACATCAGGCAAACCGACTATGGCTACACCTTC. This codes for CASLDIRQTDYGYTF.